This is a list of T cell receptor beta chains from one sample in a study of blood T cell repertoires in COVID-19. Profiling relied on immunoSEQ multiplex PCR, and the TCRdb table lists in-frame clones only, not all of them. The repertoire consists of about 200,000 clones, with just under 85% occurring once and the leading ten covering over 14%. The sequenced sample was PBMCs or T cells enriched from blood (not recorded which). Every receptor here comes from a man in his forties who had recovered from COVID-19. Both conserved end residues are part of each CDR3. The D gene is left open where the match is weak. Clone size, where shown, is once, few, many, or a class for clones that have expanded.

V	D	J	size	DNA	CDR3
TRBV2	-	TRBJ2-3	once	TGTGCCAGCAGTGAAGGCCATAGCGCAGATACGCAGTATTTT	CASSEGHSADTQYF
TRBV20-1	-	TRBJ1-4	-	TGCAGTGCGACAAATAGGGAAAAACTGTTTTTT	CSATNREKLFF
TRBV11-2	TRBD2	TRBJ2-5	-	TGTGCCAGCAGCTTAGTTAGTAGCGGGGGATTTCAAGAGACCCAGTACTTC	CASSLVSSGGFQETQYF
TRBV7-2	TRBD1	TRBJ2-1	-	TGTGCCAGCAGCCCCACCGGGACAGGGACCTACAATGAGCAGTTCTTC	CASSPTGTGTYNEQFF
TRBV21-1	-	TRBJ2-2	once	TGTGCCAGCTCGACTAGAGATCCCCCGGGGGAGCTGTTTTTT	CASSTRDPPGELFF
TRBV15	-	TRBJ1-2	-	TGTGCCACCAGCAGAGATGCGGGAGGCTATGGCTACACCTTC	CATSRDAGGYGYTF
TRBV6-2/TRBV6-3	-	TRBJ2-7	-	TGTGCCAGCAGCCTCTGGGCGGGTTACTACGAGCAGTACTTC	CASSLWAGYYEQYF
TRBV3-1/TRBV3-2	TRBD2	TRBJ2-1	-	TGTGCCAGCAGCTCTTATAGCGGGGGGGGCTACAATGAGCAGTTCTTC	CASSSYSGGGYNEQFF
TRBV5-6	TRBD1	TRBJ2-5	-	TGTGCCAGCAGCTCTATGACAGGGCAAGAGACCCAGTACTTC	CASSSMTGQETQYF
TRBV20-1	TRBD2	TRBJ2-1	-	TGCAGTGCTAGTAGCGGGGCTAGCGGGATAGGGTTTTCGGGTGAGCAGTTCTTC	CSASSGASGIGFSGEQFF
TRBV11-2	TRBD1	TRBJ1-1	-	TGTGCCAGCAGCTTATTCCCGCCGGACAGGTCTGAAGCTTTCTTT	CASSLFPPDRSEAFF
TRBV19	-	TRBJ1-4	-	TGTGCCAGTAGTATCAGGGGCAGGGAGTGGTCTAATGAAAAACTGTTTTTT	CASSIRGREWSNEKLFF
TRBV7-3	-	TRBJ2-5	-	TGTGCCAGCAGCCGCGGCGGGGGCAGACAAGAGACCCAGTACTTC	CASSRGGGRQETQYF
TRBV11-2	-	TRBJ1-6	-	TGTGCCAGCAGCTTAGATGGTCCAGGGCCCCGATCACCCCTCCACTTT	CASSLDGPGPRSPLHF